This T cell receptor beta chain was recorded in a study of PD-1 blockade in classical Hodgkin lymphoma. Indicated time point: cycle 4 day 1 (C4D1), after 6 weeks of nivolumab. Each of the patients experienced relapse following autologous stem cell transplantation, and their brentuximab vedotin exposure differed. Worth noting for this clone: One junction end does not reproduce the germline sequence, and a read error may be involved.

The germline V gene encodes CDR1 MNHEY and CDR2 SMNVEV (reference sequence). The CDR3 covers 14 residues. Clones were read by immunoSEQ multiplex PCR, and TCRdb kept only the in-frame ones, dropping some. The data hold roughly 24,000 clones, with roughly 80% observed a single time. The sequences come from peripheral blood mononuclear cells (PBMCs), collected before the fourth cycle of nivolumab. The genes are TRBV27 and TRBJ1-1; TRBD1 aligns across 7 bases. The receptor's source is a human donor with classical Hodgkin lymphoma. CDR3 protein: CASSVSGQDKEAFF. CDR3 DNA: TGTGCCAGCAGTGTATCAGGACAGGATAAAGAAGCTTTCTTT.